This TCR beta chain emerged from a study of OX40 agonist ivuxolimab in advanced cancers. Looking at the study overall: At doses from 0.01 to 10 mg/kg, patients were given intravenous ivuxolimab every 2 weeks.

This CDR3 is 15 amino acids long. Germline lookup yields CDR1 SGHTA and CDR2 FQGTGA. Trimming shortened V by 2 bases and J by 0 bases, and 9 bases separated the two germline ends. The data were produced by immunoSEQ multiplex PCR, yet TCRdb's version contains in-frame clones alone and is incomplete. This table has tens of thousands of clones, about 85% appearing once. General study findings and limits: Researchers report that CD8+ T cells had, on average, more expanded clones than CD4+. Patients who responded partially at 0.1-3.0 mg/kg showed clonal expansion ranking among the lowest.

To note about this clone: The antigen remains unidentified.

The rearrangement uses TRBV7-3 and TRBJ2-3; weak D call: TRBD1 (5 bases). The sequence derives from an adult with an advanced solid tumor such as melanoma, head and neck, liver or kidney cancer. The sample was CD4+ or CD8+ T cells sorted from blood, taken in a trial of the OX40 agonist ivuxolimab. CDR3: CASSLGGHSTDTQYF. DNA for the CDR3: TGTGCCAGCAGCTTAGGCGGACACAGCACAGATACGCAGTATTTT.